This T cell receptor beta chain emerged from a study of cytomegalovirus exposure and HLA in healthy donors. PCR amplification relied on 60 Vbeta primers (plus 13 Jbeta primers). Sequenced by immunoSEQ multiplex PCR; TCRdb stores in-frame clones only, minus some. Among 90,000 to 110,000 clones listed, more than 9.5% were seen once. Germline CDR1 and CDR2: SNHLY and FYNNEI. The CDR3 is 15 amino acids. Only a few counts were recorded for this clone. The junction and the germline gene differ at one end; a read error may be behind it. Additional DNA sequences in this sample encode the identical CDR3. The sequence came from a man aged 35 to 55 in good health and CMV-seropositive. The material sequenced was PBMCs. The chain has TRBV2 and TRBJ1-1; the match to TRBD1 covers 7 bases. DNA for the CDR3: TGTGCCAGCAGTGAAGCACAGGGGTTGAACTCTGAAGCTTTCTTT. Its protein product is CASSEAQGLNSEAFF.